Listed here are 11 T cell receptor beta chains from one sample, sequenced in a study of cytomegalovirus exposure and HLA in healthy donors (TCRdb year 2017). Library construction relied on the immunoSEQ multiplex PCR assay. For the multiplex PCR, a mixture combining 60 forward primers for TCR Vbeta segments and 13 reverse primers for TCR Jbeta segments was used. In TCRdb, the immuneACCESS table is reduced to in-frame sequences with V and J assigned. These tables do not hold every clone; where another copy was compared, an unresolved V gene accounts for under half, and the others remain unexplained. Present in this sample are fewer than 250,000 clones, less than 85% of which were seen just once. The top ten clones comprise about 0.2% of the sample. Input material: PBMCs. These receptor sequences come from a girl aged 2-9 years in good health and CMV-seronegative.

The chain is built from TRBV2 and TRBJ2-4; possibly TRBD1 for D (6 bases). CDR1 SNHLY and CDR2 FYNNEI come from the germline V gene. The CDR3 is 14 residues long. V was shortened by 7 bases and J by 6 bases, with 16 bases between the two germline ends. DNA for the CDR3: TGTGCCAGCATCTGGACAGCCGGTAGAAACATTCAGTACTTC. Protein sequence: CASIWTAGRNIQYF.

The V gene is TRBV2, the J gene TRBJ1-5, with TRBD1 identical over 8 bases. The CDR3 consists of 14 residues. The V gene end was trimmed by 6 bases and the J gene end by 6 bases; junction bases not matched to a gene: 7. The germline gives CDR1 SNHLY, CDR2 FYNNEI. CDR3 protein: CASRLDRGAQPQHF. CDR3 nucleotides: TGTGCCAGCAGGCTTGACAGGGGTGCTCAGCCCCAGCATTTT.

CDR3 loop: CASSLGESGQPQHF. In nucleotides, the CDR3 is TGTGCCAGCAGTTTGGGGGAGAGCGGGCAGCCCCAGCATTTT. V usage is TRBV27 and J usage is TRBJ1-5; perhaps TRBD1 as D (5 bases). Trimming took off 3 bases at V and 7 bases at J, with 13 bases between the two ends. Germline V CDR1 and CDR2: MNHEY, SMNVEV (reference sequence). The CDR3 totals 14 residues.

V usage is TRBV7-9 and J usage is TRBJ1-1; D gene ambiguous. Trimming cost V 6 bases and J 1 base, with 9 bases left between them. In germline, CDR1 is SEHNR, CDR2 FQNEAQ (reference sequence). The CDR3 is 13 residues long. The CDR3 reads CASSTLTNTEAFF. CDR3 nucleotides: TGTGCCAGCAGTACCCTAACGAACACTGAAGCTTTCTTT.

V usage is TRBV2 and J usage is TRBJ2-3; a weak D match, TRBD2 (7 bases). This CDR3 comprises 16 residues. The ends were cut back, 5 bases at V and 2 bases at J, with 17 bases in the middle. Germline loops: CDR1 SNHLY, CDR2 FYNNEI. CDR3 loop: CASSSRGAGPTDTQYF. DNA of the CDR3: TGTGCCAGCAGTAGTCGGGGGGCCGGCCCCACAGATACGCAGTATTTT.

J is TRBJ2-7 and V is TRBV5-4; D is uncertain. V gave up 0 bases and J gave up 3 bases, with 7 bases separating them. Per the germline V gene, CDR1 is SGHNT and CDR2 is YYREEE (reference sequence). This CDR3 has 13 amino acids. DNA of the CDR3: TGTGCCAGCAGCTTGGACAAGTACTACGAGCAGTACTTC. It translates to CASSLDKYYEQYF. Using reference TRBV5-4 and TRBJ2-7 for the parts outside the CDR3, the full variable domain is ETGVTQSPTHLIKTRGQQVTLRCSSQSGHNTVSWYQQALGQGPQFIFQYYREEENGRGNFPPRFSGLQFPNYSSELNVNALELDDSALYLCASSLDKYYEQYFGPGTRLTVT.

J is TRBJ1-1 and V is TRBV7-9; the match to TRBD1 covers 9 bases. The J segment lost 8 bases and the V segment lost 5 bases, leaving 12 bases of the junction unmatched. The germline V gene encodes CDR1 SEHNR and CDR2 FQNEAQ (reference sequence). The CDR3 contains 15 residues. The CDR3 spells CASSQNRDRETEAFF. CDR3 nucleotides: TGTGCCAGCAGCCAAAACCGGGACAGGGAAACCGAAGCTTTCTTT.

V is TRBV11-2 and J is TRBJ1-2; 8 bases fit TRBD1. There are 13 residues in the CDR3. V gave up 5 bases and J gave up 8 bases; unmatched junction bases: 7. Germline CDR1 SGHAT, CDR2 FQNNGV. The chain's CDR3 is CASSTPTGAGYTF. CDR3 DNA sequence: TGTGCCAGCAGCACTCCGACAGGGGCCGGCTACACCTTC. Using reference TRBV11-2 and TRBJ1-2 for the parts outside the CDR3, the full variable domain is EAGVAQSPRYKIIEKRQSVAFWCNPISGHATLYWYQQILGQGPKLLIQFQNNGVVDDSQLPKDRFSAERLKGVDSTLKIQPAKLEDSAVYLCASSTPTGAGYTFGSGTRLTVV.

CDR3 sequence (DNA): TGTGCCAGCAGCTTAGGGACAGCGTATGGGGAGCAGTACTTC. Its translation: CASSLGTAYGEQYF. This sequence joins TRBV2 and TRBJ2-5, with TRBD1 matching 7 bases. V lost 6 bases to trimming and J lost 11 bases; unmatched junction nucleotides: 15. This CDR3 region has 14 residues. Germline CDR1 is SNHLY and CDR2 is FYNNEI. The variable domain in full, completed from reference TRBV2 and TRBJ2-5, reads EPEVTQTPSHQVTQMGQEVILRCVPISNHLYFYWYRQILGQKVEFLVSFYNNEISEKSEIFDDQFSVERPDGSNFTLKIRSTKLEDSAMYFCASSLGTAYGEQYFGPGTRLLVL.

The rearrangement joins TRBV11-2 to TRBJ2-7, with 9 bases identical to TRBD1. The V gene end was trimmed by 3 bases and the J gene end by 3 bases; junction bases not matched to a gene: 3. CDR1 and CDR2 from the germline V gene are SGHAT and FQNNGV. The CDR3 is 14 residues long. In nucleotides, the CDR3 is TGTGCCAGCAGCTTTGGGACAGGGAACTACGAGCAGTACTTC. Residues: CASSFGTGNYEQYF.

V and J are TRBV7-9 and TRBJ2-1; TRBD2 might be the D (6 bases). The CDR3 contains 15 residues. V shed 3 bases and J shed 4 bases, with 13 bases lying between them. CDR1 is SEHNR, CDR2 FQNEAQ, per germline (reference sequence). The CDR3 coding sequence is TGTGCCAGCAGCTTCCCTAGGCGGGGTTACAATGAGCAGTTCTTC. Protein sequence: CASSFPRRGYNEQFF. Supplemented by reference TRBV7-9 and TRBJ2-1, the full variable domain reads DTGVSQNPRHKITKRGQNVTFRCDPISEHNRLYWYRQTLGQGPEFLTYFQNEAQLEKSRLLSDRFSAERPKGSFSTLEIQRTEQGDSAMYLCASSFPRRGYNEQFFGPGTRLTVL.